These 13 T cell receptor beta chains share one sample of origin, sequenced in a study of blood T cell repertoires in COVID-19. Sequencing used immunoSEQ multiplex PCR; TCRdb keeps in-frame clones, though not all of them. This table has around 72,000 clones, 75% to 85% appearing once. Sequenced input: peripheral blood. Source of these receptors: a woman aged 70 to 79 with acute or convalescent COVID-19.

A few counts support this clone. This rearrangement joins TRBV27 to TRBJ2-1, with unresolved D. This CDR3 spans 14 amino acids. Trimming stripped 8 bases from V and 4 bases from J, with 15 bases between. Germline V CDR1 and CDR2: MNHEY, SMNVEV (reference sequence). The CDR3 protein is CASAPGSNYNEQFF. The CDR3 DNA follows: TGTGCCAGCGCGCCCGGGTCTAATTACAATGAGCAGTTCTTC.

The chain has TRBV9 and TRBJ1-2; D not certain. In germline, CDR1 is SGDLS, CDR2 YYNGEE. V was cut by 3 bases and J by 8 bases, with 11 bases left in between. The CDR3 is made up of 12 amino acids. CDR3 DNA sequence: TGTGCCAGCAGCGCCTATACCGGGGGCTACACCTTC. It encodes CASSAYTGGYTF.

The V gene is TRBV2, the J gene TRBJ1-2; D is ambiguous. Germline V lookup: CDR1 SNHLY, CDR2 FYNNEI. The CDR3 is made up of 13 amino acids. V dropped 2 bases and J dropped 2 bases, with 6 bases sitting between them. The CDR3 DNA follows: TGTGCCAGCAGTGAATTTGAGAACTATGGCTACACCTTC. This translates into CASSEFENYGYTF.

V is TRBV19 and J is TRBJ2-7, with TRBD1 matching over 9 bases. Trimming removed 6 bases from V and 3 bases from J; junction bases left unmatched: 9. Germline V CDR1 and CDR2: LNHDA, SQIVND (reference sequence). The CDR3 runs to 15 residues. The CDR3 protein is CASRPRDRVYYEQYF. The DNA for the CDR3 is TGTGCCAGTAGGCCTCGGGACAGGGTGTACTACGAGCAGTACTTC.

V and J are TRBV7-8 and TRBJ1-4, with D tentatively TRBD1 (5 bases). V was clipped by 7 bases and J by 8 bases, with 11 bases between them. Germline loops: CDR1 SGHVS, CDR2 FQNEAQ. The CDR3 spans 12 residues. The CDR3, as DNA: TGTGCCAGCAATGGGCGGGGGGAAAAACTGTTTTTT. Amino acid sequence: CASNGRGEKLFF.

In this sample, this clone turned up a few times. The chain links TRBV7-3 to TRBJ1-1, with D possibly being TRBD1 (5 bases). V was trimmed by 2 bases and J by 3 bases, leaving 13 bases between them. CDR3 length: 15 residues. Germline loops: CDR1 SGHTA, CDR2 FQGTGA. Here the CDR3 DNA reads TGTGCCAGCAGCTTAGATACAGGAACGGACACTGAAGCTTTCTTT. It codes for CASSLDTGTDTEAFF.

The CDR3: CASSSQGAWAFF. In DNA, the CDR3 is TGTGCCAGCAGCTCACAGGGAGCGTGGGCTTTCTTT. The gene calls are TRBV7-9 and TRBJ1-1, with TRBD1 as a possible D gene (6 bases). The V end lost 4 bases, the J end lost 11 bases, and 14 bases lay between the germline ends. CDR3 length: 12 amino acids. Germline V CDR1 and CDR2: SEHNR, FQNEAQ (reference sequence). Variable domain in full (rest from reference TRBV7-9 and TRBJ1-1): DTGVSQNPRHKITKRGQNVTFRCDPISEHNRLYWYRQTLGQGPEFLTYFQNEAQLEKSRLLSDRFSAERPKGSFSTLEIQRTEQGDSAMYLCASSSQGAWAFFGQGTRLTVV.

This clone is a singleton in its sample. The chain carries TRBV5-1 and TRBJ1-4, with unresolved D. Germline-derived CDR1 and CDR2 are SGHRS and YFSETQ. V lost 4 bases and J 0 bases, leaving 10 bases between the germline ends. The CDR3 consists of 15 residues. Here the CDR3 DNA reads TGCGCCAGCAGCCTATCAAGTGCAACTAATGAAAAACTGTTTTTT. Its protein is CASSLSSATNEKLFF.

The chain links TRBV7-2 to TRBJ2-5; the match to TRBD2 covers 7 bases. Trimming took 3 bases from V and 5 from J; bases not matched to a gene: 6. The length of the CDR3 is 14 residues. The germline V gene encodes CDR1 SGHTA and CDR2 FQGNSA. This CDR3 reads CASSFPGGGETQYF. CDR3 nucleotides: TGTGCCAGCAGCTTCCCGGGAGGCGGGGAGACCCAGTACTTC.

V usage is TRBV28 and J usage is TRBJ1-2; D call uncertain. CDR3 length equals 12 residues. Germline CDR1 is MDHEN and CDR2 is SYDVKM. V was clipped by 10 bases and J by 0 bases, with 9 bases between them. Written as DNA, the CDR3 is TGTGCCATACAGAGATCTAACTATGGCTACACCTTC. It is translated as CAIQRSNYGYTF.

The gene calls are TRBV6-5 and TRBJ2-1, with TRBD1 matching over 7 bases. CDR1 and CDR2 (germline): MNHEY, SVGAGI. This CDR3 is built from 15 residues. Losses at the gene ends were 2 bases for V and 4 bases for J; bases not matched to a gene: 5. The CDR3 sequence: CASSYRDRYYNEQFF. The CDR3 DNA reads as TGTGCCAGCAGTTACCGGGACAGATATTACAATGAGCAGTTCTTC.

This clone was detected only a few times. This rearrangement joins TRBV5-5 to TRBJ1-1, with TRBD1 identical over 8 bases. The CDR3 contains 18 residues. Losses at the gene ends were 2 bases for V and 1 base for J; bases not matched to a gene: 13. Germline assignment: CDR1 SGHKS and CDR2 YYEKEE (reference sequence). The CDR3 is CASSLIQGAGVGNTEAFF. CDR3 nucleotide sequence: TGTGCCAGCAGCTTAATCCAGGGGGCAGGGGTGGGGAACACTGAAGCTTTCTTT.

The chain has TRBV4-2 and TRBJ2-7; D is perhaps TRBD2 (8 bases). Germline values: CDR1 LGHNA, CDR2 YNFKEQ. V lost 0 bases to trimming and J lost 5 bases, with 17 bases between them. The CDR3 runs 16 residues. The CDR3 DNA sequence: TGTGCCAGCAGCCAAGATACTAGCGGACAGGCCCACGAGCAGTACTTC. Translation gives CASSQDTSGQAHEQYF.